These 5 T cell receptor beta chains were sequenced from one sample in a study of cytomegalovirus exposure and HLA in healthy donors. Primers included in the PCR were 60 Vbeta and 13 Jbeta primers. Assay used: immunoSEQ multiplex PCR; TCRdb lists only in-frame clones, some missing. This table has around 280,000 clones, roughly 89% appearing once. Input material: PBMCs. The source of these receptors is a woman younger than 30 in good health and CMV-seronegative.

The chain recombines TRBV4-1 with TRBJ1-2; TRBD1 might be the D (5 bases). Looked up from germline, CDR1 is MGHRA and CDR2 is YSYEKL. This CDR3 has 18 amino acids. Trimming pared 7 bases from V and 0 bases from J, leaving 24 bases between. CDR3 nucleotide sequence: TGCGCCAGCAACGACCGGGGGACGGTAGCTTTCTCTAACTATGGCTACACCTTC. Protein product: CASNDRGTVAFSNYGYTF.

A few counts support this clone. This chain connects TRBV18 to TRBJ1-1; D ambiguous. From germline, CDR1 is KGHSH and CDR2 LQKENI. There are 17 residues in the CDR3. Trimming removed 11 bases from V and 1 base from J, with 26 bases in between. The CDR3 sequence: CASSPPHLTPENTEAFF. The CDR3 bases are TGTGCCTCAAGCCCCCCCCACCTCACCCCTGAGAACACTGAAGCTTTCTTT. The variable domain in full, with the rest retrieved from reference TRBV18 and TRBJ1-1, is NAGVMQNPRHLVRRRGQEARLRCSPMKGHSHVYWYRQLPEEGLKFMVYLQKENIIDESGMPKERFSAEFPKEGPSILRIQQVVRGDSAAYFCASSPPHLTPENTEAFFGQGTRLTVV.

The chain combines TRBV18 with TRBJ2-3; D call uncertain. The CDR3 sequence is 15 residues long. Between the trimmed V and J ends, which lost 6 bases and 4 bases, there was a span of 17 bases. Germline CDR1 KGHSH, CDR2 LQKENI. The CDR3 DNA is TGTGCCAGCTCCCCGCCCTCGTTGCGCTCAGATACGCAGTATTTT. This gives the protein CASSPPSLRSDTQYF. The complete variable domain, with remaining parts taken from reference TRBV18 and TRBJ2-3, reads NAGVMQNPRHLVRRRGQEARLRCSPMKGHSHVYWYRQLPEEGLKFMVYLQKENIIDESGMPKERFSAEFPKEGPSILRIQQVVRGDSAAYFCASSPPSLRSDTQYFGPGTRLTVL.

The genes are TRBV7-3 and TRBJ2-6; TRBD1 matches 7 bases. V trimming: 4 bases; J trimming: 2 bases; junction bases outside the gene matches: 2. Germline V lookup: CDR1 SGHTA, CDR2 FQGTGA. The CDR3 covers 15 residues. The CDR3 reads CASSSTGTGANVLTF. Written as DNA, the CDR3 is TGTGCCAGCAGCTCGACAGGGACTGGGGCCAACGTCCTGACTTTC.

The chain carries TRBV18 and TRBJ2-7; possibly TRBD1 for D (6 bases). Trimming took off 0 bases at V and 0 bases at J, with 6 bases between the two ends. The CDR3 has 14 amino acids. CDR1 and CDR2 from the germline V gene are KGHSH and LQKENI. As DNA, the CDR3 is TGTGCCAGCTCACCACCGACAGGCTCCTACGAGCAGTACTTC. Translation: CASSPPTGSYEQYF.